Following are 21 T cell receptor beta chains from one sample sequenced in a study of identical twins. TCRdb reanalysed the 5' RACE reads using MiXCR and keeps one entry per CDR3 protein. The sample consists of 1,800,000 or so distinct CDR3 sequences, roughly a third of them appearing once. Sequencing was carried out using cord blood. The receptors were gathered from a newborn girl in good health.

The chain joins TRBV5-1 to TRBJ2-5; D uncertain. Trimming pared 6 bases from V and 1 base from J, leaving 10 bases between. The CDR3 loop spans 13 amino acids. Germline-derived CDR1 and CDR2 are SGHRS and YFSETQ. CDR3 sequence (DNA): TGCGCCAGCAACTCAAGCGTCCAAGAGACCCAGTACTTC. It is translated as CASNSSVQETQYF.

This clonotype has a handful of counts. The V and J genes are TRBV2 and TRBJ2-1, with D perhaps matching TRBD2 (6 bases). The DNA end favors TRBJ2-7, so the J call may be wrong. CDR1 is SNHLY and CDR2 is FYNNEI in the germline V gene. The CDR3 is made up of 14 amino acids. Here the CDR3 reads CASCGAVSYNEQYF. The DNA for the CDR3 is TGTGCCAGTTGCGGGGCTGTCTCCTACAATGAGCAGTACTTC.

The rearrangement joins TRBV20-1 to TRBJ2-3, with 9 bases aligning to TRBD1. The V and J ends lost 2 bases and 3 bases, in that order; junction bases with no gene match: 3. CDR3 length: 14 amino acids. Germline CDR1 is DFQATT and CDR2 is SNEGSKA (reference sequence). Here the CDR3 DNA reads TGCAGTGCTAGAAAGACAGGGGGGACAGATACGCAGTATTTT. This sequence encodes CSARKTGGTDTQYF.

V is TRBV30 and J is TRBJ2-5; D ambiguous. V lost 2 bases to trimming and J lost 5 bases, with 15 bases between them. The CDR3 consists of 14 residues. Germline CDR1 GTSNPN, CDR2 SVGIG (reference sequence). Written as DNA, the CDR3 is TGTGCCTGGAGTCGGGCTCTTCTCTTGGAGACCCAGTACTTC. It codes for CAWSRALLLETQYF.

This rearrangement joins TRBV6-2 or TRBV6-3 to TRBJ2-5, with D uncertain. From germline, CDR1 is MNHEY and CDR2 SVGEGT. V dropped 4 bases and J dropped 6 bases, with 9 bases sitting between them. CDR3 length: 12 amino acids. The CDR3 nucleotides are TGTGCCAGCAGTTTGGGTCCTCAGACCCAGTACTTC. Its translation is CASSLGPQTQYF.

This clonotype was recorded at least ten times. V and J are TRBV5-1 and TRBJ2-3; D unresolved. Germline loops: CDR1 SGHRS, CDR2 YFSETQ. The CDR3 runs to 14 residues. Trimming left V 0 bases short and J 4 bases short, with 9 bases between. The chain's CDR3 is CASSLGQRADTQYF. The CDR3, as DNA: TGCGCCAGCAGCTTGGGTCAAAGGGCAGATACGCAGTATTTT.

Only a few counts were recorded for this clonotype. The gene calls are TRBV7-6 and TRBJ2-7, with D possibly TRBD1 on 5 matching bases. CDR1 SGHVS and CDR2 FNYEAQ come from the germline V gene. The ends were cut back, 5 bases at V and 5 bases at J, with 22 bases in the middle. CDR3 length equals 16 residues. As DNA, the CDR3 is TGTGCCAGCAGCCCATGGACAAAACCTAAGGTCGACGAGCAGTACTTC. Amino acids: CASSPWTKPKVDEQYF.

The chain employs TRBV29-1 and TRBJ2-7, with 7 positions matching TRBD2. The CDR3 runs 15 residues. Per the germline V gene, CDR1 is SQVTM and CDR2 is ANQGSEA. The V and J ends lost 5 bases and 4 bases, in that order; junction bases with no gene match: 14. The CDR3 DNA is TGCAGCGTTCACGGACTGGGCGGGAGAGGATACGAGCAGTACTTC. Translated, it gives CSVHGLGGRGYEQYF.

This clonotype was picked up a small number of times. The chain links TRBV12-3 or TRBV12-4 to TRBJ2-7; 11 bases align to TRBD2. Germline trimming cut 5 bases from V and 2 bases from J; bases unmatched to any gene: 8. CDR3 size: 16 residues. The CDR3 coding sequence is TGTGCCAGCAGTCCCCTACAACTAGCGGGAGCCTACGAGCAGTACTTC. Translated, it gives CASSPLQLAGAYEQYF.

The rearrangement joins TRBV7-2 to TRBJ2-5; no firm D call. Trimming pared 1 base from V and 6 bases from J, leaving 12 bases between. This CDR3 spans 14 amino acids. Germline V gives CDR1 SGHTA, CDR2 FQGNSA. The CDR3 bases are TGTGCCAGCAGCTTAGTTAGTACGTCCAAGACCCAGTACTTC. It specifies CASSLVSTSKTQYF.

V gene TRBV3-1 combines with J gene TRBJ2-3, with D perhaps matching TRBD1 (7 bases). This CDR3 is 21 amino acids long. Trimming shortened V by 0 bases and J by 1 base, and 26 bases separated the two germline ends. From germline, CDR1 is LGHDT and CDR2 YNNKEL (reference sequence). In DNA, the CDR3 is TGTGCCAGCAGCCAAGATAGGGGGCTTATATTACGGGAGAGGGGCACAGATACGCAGTATTTT. It yields the protein CASSQDRGLILRERGTDTQYF.

This clonotype turned up a few times. The chain couples TRBV7-9 to TRBJ1-4, with TRBD1 identical over 7 bases. CDR1 is SEHNR and CDR2 is FQNEAQ in the germline V gene (reference sequence). This CDR3 spans 15 amino acids. Trimming took 4 bases from V and 5 from J; bases not matched to a gene: 7. In nucleotides, the CDR3 is TGTGCCAGCAGCTATTGGACAGGCCAAAATGAAAAACTGTTTTTT. Protein sequence: CASSYWTGQNEKLFF. Full variable domain (missing parts from reference TRBV7-9 and TRBJ1-4): DTGVSQNPRHKITKRGQNVTFRCDPISEHNRLYWYRQTLGQGPEFLTYFQNEAQLEKSRLLSDRFSAERPKGSFSTLEIQRTEQGDSAMYLCASSYWTGQNEKLFFGSGTQLSVL.

The J gene is TRBJ2-7, the V gene TRBV11-2; TRBD1 might be the D (6 bases). Trimming cost V 6 bases and J 0 bases, with 12 bases left between them. CDR3 length equals 14 residues. Per the germline V gene, CDR1 is SGHAT and CDR2 is FQNNGV. Here the CDR3 reads CASRESRGSYEQYF. The CDR3 DNA is TGTGCCAGCAGAGAATCCAGGGGCTCCTACGAGCAGTACTTC.

The CDR3 DNA is TGTGCCTCCACTGGGCAGGTCTATTCCTACGAGCAGTACTTC. It codes for CASTGQVYSYEQYF. This chain connects TRBV30 to TRBJ2-7, with unresolved D. The CDR3 spans 14 residues. Germline V lookup: CDR1 GTSNPN, CDR2 SVGIG (reference sequence). Trimming pared 7 bases from V and 1 base from J, leaving 17 bases between. The full variable domain, rest sourced from reference TRBV30 and TRBJ2-7, is SQTIHQWPATLVQPVGSPLSLECTVEGTSNPNLYWYRQAAGRGLQLLFYSVGIGQISSEVPQNLSASRPQDRQFILSSKKLLLSDSGFYLCASTGQVYSYEQYFGPGTRLTVT.

Only a few counts were recorded for this clonotype. The rearrangement links TRBV5-1 to TRBJ1-1, with D hard to call. The CDR3 spans 13 residues. The V gene lost 2 bases and the J gene lost 7 bases, with 12 bases spanning the gap. The germline V gene has CDR1 SGHRS and CDR2 YFSETQ. The CDR3 nucleotides are TGCGCCAGCAGCTTCCGACGGTACAATGAAGCTTTCTTT. The encoded protein is CASSFRRYNEAFF.

This clonotype came up a few times. The J gene is TRBJ1-2, the V gene TRBV29-1, with TRBD1 identical over 10 bases. The CDR3 totals 13 residues. V was pared by 6 bases and J by 5 bases, with 6 bases of the junction left unmatched. CDR1 and CDR2 (germline): SQVTM, ANQGSEA. The CDR3 nucleotides are TGCAGCGTCAAAGGACAGGGGGAATATGGCTACACCTTC. Translation: CSVKGQGEYGYTF.

Turning to this clonotype: A read error may produce the germline difference seen at one junction end. The rearrangement links TRBV4-1 to TRBJ1-2; D is unclear. CDR1 and CDR2 (germline): MGHRA, YSYEKL. The CDR3 consists of 15 residues. The CDR3 nucleotides are TGCGCCGGCAGCCAAGGAAAGGACCCCTACTATGGCTACACCTTC. Translation: CAGSQGKDPYYGYTF.

The V call is TRBV5-1, the J call TRBJ2-7; 10 positions match TRBD2. V lost 0 bases and J lost 4; bases outside the gene matches: 10. The CDR3 has 17 residues. Germline CDR1 reads SGHRS; CDR2 reads YFSETQ. The CDR3 region is CASSLGLAGPVDYEQYF. DNA of the CDR3: TGCGCCAGCAGCTTGGGACTAGCGGGTCCTGTCGATTACGAGCAGTACTTC.

V and J are TRBV20-1 and TRBJ2-3, with 11 bases lining up with TRBD2. Per germline, CDR1 DFQATT and CDR2 SNEGSKA (reference sequence). The CDR3 has 17 residues. J lost 2 bases, V lost 2 bases, and 9 bases had no gene match. This chain's CDR3 is CSARISGRALHTDTQYF. CDR3 coding DNA: TGCAGTGCTAGAATTAGCGGGAGGGCCCTCCACACAGATACGCAGTATTTT.

This clonotype came up a few times. The CDR3 DNA reads as TGCAGTGCTAGAAGACTAGCGGGGGCCAACTACAATGAGCAGTTCTTC. Translation: CSARRLAGANYNEQFF. The chain recombines TRBV20-1 with TRBJ2-1, with 12 bases that match TRBD2. CDR1 DFQATT and CDR2 SNEGSKA come from the germline V gene (reference sequence). J was trimmed by 3 bases and V by 2 bases; bases with no gene match: 5. CDR3 length equals 16 residues.

This clonotype was detected many times. The chain employs TRBV2 and TRBJ2-1; unclear D gene. Germline V gene lookup returns CDR1 SNHLY and CDR2 FYNNEI. The CDR3 contains 10 residues. The V end lost 7 bases, the J end lost 5 bases, and 3 bases lay between the germline ends. CDR3 bases: TGTGCCAGCACAAACAATGAGCAGTTCTTC. It codes for CASTNNEQFF. Filled out from reference TRBV2 and TRBJ2-1, the complete variable domain reads EPEVTQTPSHQVTQMGQEVILRCVPISNHLYFYWYRQILGQKVEFLVSFYNNEISEKSEIFDDQFSVERPDGSNFTLKIRSTKLEDSAMYFCASTNNEQFFGPGTRLTVL.